Below, one T cell receptor beta chain is given with its context. This sample is part of a study of blood T cell repertoires in COVID-19. Generated by immunoSEQ multiplex PCR, the TCRdb table keeps only in-frame clones and is missing some. This sample has roughly 40,000 clones, with roughly 79% found just once. The CDR3 length is 15 residues. With 4 bases clipped from V and 5 bases from J, the junction kept 7 bases outside the gene matches. CDR1 and CDR2 (germline): LGHDT, YNNKEL (reference sequence). This clonotype was sampled from an elderly woman with acute or convalescent COVID-19. The chain uses TRBV3-1 (or the pseudogene TRBV3-2) and TRBJ2-3; 9 positions match TRBD2. The sequenced sample was peripheral blood. The CDR3 loop is CASSLGLAGVDTQYF. CDR3 sequence (DNA): TGTGCCAGCAGCCTGGGACTAGCCGGGGTAGATACGCAGTATTTT.